One and the same sample provided the 5 T cell receptor beta chains below, sequenced in a study of blood T cell repertoires in COVID-19. Profiled with immunoSEQ multiplex PCR; TCRdb holds only in-frame clones, not every one. Among approximately 110,000 clones listed, approximately 80% were seen once. Sample: peripheral blood. The receptor set was obtained from a woman at least 80 years old with active or convalescent COVID-19.

In its sample, this clone was seen a few times. This chain links TRBV11-2 with TRBJ2-1, with D possibly matching TRBD2 (6 bases). The CDR3 is made up of 14 amino acids. The germline CDR1 and CDR2 sequences are SGHAT and FQNNGV. V lost 5 bases, J lost 5 bases, and 13 bases lay in between. This chain's CDR3 is CASSPDYQDNEQFF. The DNA for the CDR3 is TGTGCCAGCAGCCCGGACTACCAGGACAATGAGCAGTTCTTC.

The chain recombines TRBV9 with TRBJ2-3, with D possibly TRBD2 on 7 matching bases. Germline V CDR1 and CDR2: SGDLS, YYNGEE. Trimming shortened V by 4 bases and J by 3 bases, and 15 bases separated the two germline ends. The CDR3 loop spans 15 amino acids. The DNA for the CDR3 is TGTGCCAGCAGCCCTAGGGGGGGGAGAACAGATACGCAGTATTTT. Protein product: CASSPRGGRTDTQYF.

The CDR3 DNA reads as TGCGCCAGCAGCTTGTATGCGGGAGGGAACACCGGGGAGCTGTTTTTT. It encodes CASSLYAGGNTGELFF. The chain uses TRBV5-1 and TRBJ2-2; TRBD2 aligns across 8 bases. Germline values: CDR1 SGHRS, CDR2 YFSETQ. The CDR3 consists of 16 residues. V dropped 1 base and J dropped 1; count of bases not matched to a gene: 3.

This chain uses TRBV9 with TRBJ2-3, with 8 positions matching TRBD2. This CDR3 region has 17 residues. Germline trimming cut 4 bases from V and 1 base from J; bases unmatched to any gene: 11. The germline CDR1 and CDR2 sequences are SGDLS and YYNGEE. In DNA, the CDR3 is TGTGCCAGCAGCCCAGGGACTAGTGCTTTGGGCACAGATACGCAGTATTTT. Translation gives CASSPGTSALGTDTQYF.

A single count supports this clone. V is TRBV5-1 and J is TRBJ1-2, with D possibly matching TRBD1 (6 bases). Germline V lookup: CDR1 SGHRS, CDR2 YFSETQ. Trimming pared 6 bases from V and 7 bases from J, leaving 10 bases between. The CDR3 totals 11 residues. In DNA form, the CDR3 reads TGCGCCAGCACAGGGGACGTTGGCTACACCTTC. The encoded protein is CASTGDVGYTF.